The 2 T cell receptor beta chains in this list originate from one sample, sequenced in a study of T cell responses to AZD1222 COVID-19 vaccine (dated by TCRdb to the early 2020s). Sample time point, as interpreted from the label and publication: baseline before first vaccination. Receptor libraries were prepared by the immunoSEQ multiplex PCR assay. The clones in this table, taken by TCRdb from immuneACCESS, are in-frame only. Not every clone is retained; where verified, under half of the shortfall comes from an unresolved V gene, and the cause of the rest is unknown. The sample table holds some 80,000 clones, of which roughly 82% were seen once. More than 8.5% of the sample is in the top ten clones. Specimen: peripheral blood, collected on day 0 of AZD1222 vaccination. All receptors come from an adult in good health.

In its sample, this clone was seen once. CDR3 coding DNA: TGTGCCAGCACCGGGGCCCCGGGGCGCTACGAGCAGTACTTC. It codes for CASTGAPGRYEQYF. V and J are TRBV2 and TRBJ2-7; the D gene could be TRBD1 or TRBD2 (5 bases each). Germline CDR1 SNHLY, CDR2 FYNNEI. CDR3 length: 14 residues. V was trimmed by 7 bases and J by 3 bases, leaving 16 bases between them. The whole variable domain, filled in from reference TRBV2 and TRBJ2-7, reads EPEVTQTPSHQVTQMGQEVILRCVPISNHLYFYWYRQILGQKVEFLVSFYNNEISEKSEIFDDQFSVERPDGSNFTLKIRSTKLEDSAMYFCASTGAPGRYEQYFGPGTRLTVT.

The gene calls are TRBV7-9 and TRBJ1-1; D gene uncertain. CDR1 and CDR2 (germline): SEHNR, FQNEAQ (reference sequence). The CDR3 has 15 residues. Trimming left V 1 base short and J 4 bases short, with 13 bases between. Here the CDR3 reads CASSLGEWRFTEAFF. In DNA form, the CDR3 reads TGTGCCAGCAGCTTAGGGGAGTGGAGGTTCACTGAAGCTTTCTTT.